The 21 T cell receptor beta chains listed next were all sequenced from one sample in a study of T cells in narcolepsy. Clones were sequenced by immunoSEQ multiplex PCR, and TCRdb holds only the in-frame ones, with some missing. The sample has around 24,000 clones, roughly 86% seen once. The sequenced sample was memory (CD45RA-) CD4+ T cells from blood. Source of these receptors: a human donor in good health.

The rearrangement joins TRBV18 to TRBJ1-5, with D unresolved. V shed 1 base and J shed 5 bases, with 6 bases lying between them. This CDR3 has 13 residues. Germline loops: CDR1 KGHSH, CDR2 LQKENI. CDR3 coding DNA: TGTGCCAGCTCACCACAGGGTGATCAGCCCCAGCATTTT. It codes for CASSPQGDQPQHF.

The gene calls are TRBV4-2 and TRBJ2-7; perhaps TRBD2 as D (5 bases). CDR3 size: 14 residues. The germline V and J ends were trimmed by 4 bases and 5 bases, with 15 bases remaining between them. Germline V lookup: CDR1 LGHNA, CDR2 YNFKEQ. The CDR3 nucleotides are TGTGCCAGCAGCCTGTCGAGGGCGACGAACGAGCAGTACTTC. Protein: CASSLSRATNEQYF.

Worth noting for this clone: The sample holds other DNA sequences that translate to the same CDR3. The chain couples TRBV5-1 to TRBJ1-4; 8 positions match TRBD1. Germline V gene sequence: CDR1 SGHRS, CDR2 YFSETQ. V shed 2 bases, J shed 3 bases, and the junction held 0 bases outside the gene matches. The CDR3 runs to 14 residues. In DNA, the CDR3 is TGCGCCAGCAGCTTACAGGGGGCTAATGAAAAACTGTTTTTT. It yields the protein CASSLQGANEKLFF.

A single count supports this clone. The rearrangement joins TRBV21-1 to TRBJ2-5; TRBD1, the table's D call, lacks a check against the DNA. TRBV21-1 corresponds to a pseudogene. CDR3 length equals 12 residues. CDR3 residues: CASNPREETQYF. The CDR3 DNA follows: TGTGCCAGCAACCCCAGGGAAGAGACCCAGTACTTC.

A single count supports this clone. V is TRBV10-2 and J is TRBJ1-1; weak D call: TRBD1 (6 bases). The CDR3 spans 14 residues. Germline-derived CDR1 and CDR2 are WSHSY and SAAADI. V lost 3 bases and J 1 base, leaving 9 bases between the germline ends. CDR3 region: CASSEKGGNTEAFF. The CDR3 nucleotides read TGCGCCAGCAGTGAAAAAGGGGGGAACACTGAAGCTTTCTTT.

This clone was recorded once. The chain joins TRBV10-3 to TRBJ2-2; 9 nucleotides align to TRBD2. The CDR3 sequence is 14 residues long. Per germline, CDR1 ENHRY and CDR2 SYGVKD. After removal of 10 bases from V and 0 bases from J, the junction contained 3 bases not matched to a gene. The CDR3 loop reads CASVAGANTGELFF. Here the CDR3 DNA reads TGTGCCAGCGTAGCGGGAGCGAACACCGGGGAGCTGTTTTTT.

The chain links TRBV19 to TRBJ2-2; 9 nucleotides agree with TRBD1. Trimming at V came to 6 bases and at J to 3 bases, leaving 2 bases not matched to a gene. Germline V gene lookup returns CDR1 LNHDA and CDR2 SQIVND (reference sequence). The CDR3 contains 14 residues. CDR3 amino acids: CASSGQGYTGELFF. In DNA form, the CDR3 reads TGTGCCAGTAGCGGACAGGGGTACACCGGGGAGCTGTTTTTT.

V is TRBV28 and J is TRBJ1-5; D might be TRBD1 (5 bases). Germline values: CDR1 MDHEN, CDR2 SYDVKM. CDR3 length equals 15 residues. V lost 6 bases and J 7 bases, leaving 19 bases between the germline ends. The CDR3 region has the DNA TGTGCCAGCAGAGTTTACGGGCAGGGAGTGCAGCCCCAGCATTTT. Translation: CASRVYGQGVQPQHF.

V gene TRBV5-1 combines with J gene TRBJ2-5, with 7 nucleotides matching TRBD2. Judging by the DNA end, TRBJ2-7 fits better; the J call may be wrong. The CDR3 loop spans 15 amino acids. The V gene's germline CDR1 is SGHRS and CDR2 YFSETQ. CDR3 amino acids: CASSSRGGTSYEQYF. CDR3 nucleotide sequence: TGCGCCAGCAGCTCGAGGGGAGGGACCTCCTACGAGCAGTACTTC.

The chain uses TRBV2 and TRBJ2-7, with 7 bases lining up with TRBD2. The CDR3 is made up of 12 amino acids. The V and J ends lost 10 bases and 6 bases, in that order; junction bases with no gene match: 9. From germline, CDR1 is SNHLY and CDR2 FYNNEI. CDR3 nucleotides: TGTGCCACCCGGGAGGCCGACGTCGAGCAGTACTTC. This codes for CATREADVEQYF.

V usage is TRBV4-2 and J usage is TRBJ2-4; D remains unclear. V was shortened by 0 bases and J by 7 bases, with 4 bases between the two germline ends. Germline CDR1 is LGHNA and CDR2 is YNFKEQ. The CDR3 covers 12 residues. CDR3 bases: TGTGCCAGCAGCCAAGATGGGAACATTCAGTACTTC. It codes for CASSQDGNIQYF.

J is TRBJ1-2 and V is TRBV6-1; perhaps TRBD1 as D (5 bases). CDR1 is MNHNS, CDR2 SASEGT, per germline. This CDR3 has 14 amino acids. V was cut by 4 bases and J by 6 bases, with 15 bases left in between. As DNA, the CDR3 is TGTGCCAGCAGTGTAGGTCCGGAAGGGGATGGCTACACCTTC. Encoded protein: CASSVGPEGDGYTF.

The table lists this clone with a few counts. This chain uses TRBV19 with TRBJ1-1, with D possibly matching TRBD1 (6 bases). This CDR3 has 14 residues. In germline, CDR1 is LNHDA, CDR2 SQIVND (reference sequence). V shed 5 bases and J shed 1 base, with 11 bases lying between them. DNA for the CDR3: TGTGCCAGTAGTTTCAGGGGATGGAACACTGAAGCTTTCTTT. Its protein is CASSFRGWNTEAFF.

The genes are TRBV12-5 and TRBJ2-3, with 8 positions matching TRBD1. CDR3 length: 14 residues. The germline V gene encodes CDR1 LGHNT and CDR2 FRNRAP. The J segment lost 2 bases and the V segment lost 7 bases, leaving 5 bases of the junction unmatched. CDR3 coding DNA: TGTGCTAGTGCCATGGACAGGGTCACAGATACGCAGTATTTT. It specifies CASAMDRVTDTQYF.

The rearrangement uses TRBV5-1 and TRBJ1-6, with 7 bases fitting TRBD1. V lost 4 bases, J lost 7 bases, and 8 bases stayed unmatched. The CDR3 sequence is 15 residues long. CDR1 is SGHRS, CDR2 YFSETQ, per germline. Written as DNA, the CDR3 is TGCGCCAGCAGCCCGGACAGGCCGGGCAATTCACCCCTCCACTTT. This translates into CASSPDRPGNSPLHF.

The chain has TRBV13 and TRBJ2-5; no definite D call. CDR1 and CDR2 (germline): PRHDT, FYEKMQ (reference sequence). V dropped 5 bases and J dropped 5 bases, with 9 bases sitting between them. The CDR3 runs to 12 residues. The DNA of the CDR3 is TGTGCCAGCAGCCCGGACCGGGAGACCCAGTACTTC. Translated, it gives CASSPDRETQYF.

The V call is TRBV2, the J call TRBJ2-2, with 8 bases that match TRBD1. Germline-derived CDR1 and CDR2 are SNHLY and FYNNEI. J gave up 7 bases and V 6 bases, and 7 bases lay outside the gene matches. The CDR3 spans 14 residues. The DNA of the CDR3 is TGTGCCAGCAGCCGGACAGGGCGGGTCGGGGAGCTGTTTTTT. It is translated as CASSRTGRVGELFF. The whole variable domain, filled in from reference TRBV2 and TRBJ2-2, reads EPEVTQTPSHQVTQMGQEVILRCVPISNHLYFYWYRQILGQKVEFLVSFYNNEISEKSEIFDDQFSVERPDGSNFTLKIRSTKLEDSAMYFCASSRTGRVGELFFGEGSRLTVL.

The chain couples TRBV27 to TRBJ2-5; D could derive from TRBD1 or TRBD2 (5 bases each). This CDR3 spans 15 amino acids. Germline values: CDR1 MNHEY, CDR2 SMNVEV (reference sequence). Trimming shortened V by 5 bases and J by 1 base, and 14 bases separated the two germline ends. In DNA, the CDR3 is TGTGCCAGCAGTATGGGACCCACTCGCCAAGAGACCCAGTACTTC. Its protein is CASSMGPTRQETQYF.

The V and J genes are TRBV5-1 and TRBJ2-1; no definite D call. V gave up 0 bases and J gave up 0 bases, with 13 bases separating them. Germline loops: CDR1 SGHRS, CDR2 YFSETQ. The CDR3 runs to 17 residues. CDR3 in amino acids: CASSLDSTFASYNEQFF. CDR3 nucleotide sequence: TGCGCCAGCAGCTTGGACAGTACGTTCGCCTCCTACAATGAGCAGTTCTTC.

On this clone: A junction end diverges from the germline sequence, so it may reflect a read error. The identical CDR3 is also encoded by other nucleotide sequences in the sample. The genes are TRBV18 and TRBJ1-1, with 8 bases identical to TRBD1. This CDR3 is 17 amino acids long. CDR1 and CDR2 from the germline V gene are KGHSH and LQKENI. The CDR3 coding sequence is TGCGCCAGCTCACCACAGGAGGTTCAGGGGGCGAACACTGAAGCTTTCTTT. Protein product: CASSPQEVQGANTEAFF.

The rearrangement links TRBV5-6 to TRBJ1-4, with 9 bases lining up with TRBD1. This CDR3 has 16 amino acids. Looked up from germline, CDR1 is SGHDT and CDR2 is YYEEEE. The V gene end was trimmed by 5 bases and the J gene end by 0 bases; junction bases not matched to a gene: 5. CDR3 amino acids: CASRGQGYATNEKLFF. The DNA for the CDR3 is TGTGCCAGCAGGGGACAGGGTTATGCAACTAATGAAAAACTGTTTTTT.